These 3 T cell receptor beta chains were all obtained from the same sample, sequenced in a study of siplizumab effects on memory and regulatory T cells. Data came from immunoSEQ multiplex PCR; TCRdb stores just in-frame clones and leaves some out. Of some 88,000 clones in the sample, about nine tenths were seen once. Sequencing was performed on CD4+ T cells sorted from blood. The receptors originated from a human donor in good health.

The table lists this clone with a count of one. The CDR3, as DNA: TGTGCCAGCAGCTTAGGCAACTACAATGAGCAGTTCTTC. The encoded protein is CASSLGNYNEQFF. The V call is TRBV7-9, the J call TRBJ2-1; D is unclear. Germline-derived CDR1 and CDR2 are SEHNR and FQNEAQ (reference sequence). The CDR3 is 13 amino acids. V was shortened by 1 base and J by 3 bases, with 4 bases between the two germline ends.

In regard to this clone: The same CDR3 also results from other DNA sequences found in this sample. The rearrangement uses TRBV2 and TRBJ2-1; maybe TRBD2 (6 bases). From germline, CDR1 is SNHLY and CDR2 FYNNEI. The CDR3 is 14 residues long. CDR3 in amino acids: CAIIPGLAYNEQFF. The CDR3, as DNA: TGTGCTATTATCCCCGGGCTAGCGTACAATGAGCAGTTCTTC.

The chain combines TRBV30 with TRBJ2-4, with 8 positions matching TRBD2. Germline CDR1 and CDR2: GTSNPN and SVGIG (reference sequence). Losses at the gene ends were 4 bases for V and 5 bases for J; bases not matched to a gene: 10. The CDR3 runs 15 residues. This chain's CDR3 is CAWKLAGSSENIQYF. The CDR3 DNA is TGTGCCTGGAAATTAGCGGGGTCGAGCGAAAACATTCAGTACTTC.